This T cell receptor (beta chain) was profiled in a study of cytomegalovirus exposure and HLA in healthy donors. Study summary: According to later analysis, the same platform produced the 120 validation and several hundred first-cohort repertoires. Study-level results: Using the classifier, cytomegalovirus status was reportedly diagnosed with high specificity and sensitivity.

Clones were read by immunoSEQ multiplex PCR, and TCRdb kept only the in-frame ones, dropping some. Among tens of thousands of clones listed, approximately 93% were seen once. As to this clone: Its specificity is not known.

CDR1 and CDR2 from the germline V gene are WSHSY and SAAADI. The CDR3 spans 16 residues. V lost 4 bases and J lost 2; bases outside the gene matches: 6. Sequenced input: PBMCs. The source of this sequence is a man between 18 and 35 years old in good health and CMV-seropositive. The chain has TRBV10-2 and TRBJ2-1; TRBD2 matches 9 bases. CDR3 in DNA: TGCGCCAGCAGTGCGGGACTAGCAGCAACCTACAATGAGCAGTTCTTC. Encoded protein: CASSAGLAATYNEQFF.